These 14 T cell receptor beta chains share one sample of origin, sequenced in a study of T cells after yellow fever vaccination. Using its own MiXCR run on the 5' RACE reads, TCRdb lists one record per CDR3 protein. The repertoire has under 400,000 distinct CDR3 sequences, more than 9% of them found once; the top ten carry less than 20%. Sequenced material: PBMCs, taken on the day of the first yellow fever vaccination. The origin of the receptors is a man aged 18 to 35 who received the YFV17D yellow fever vaccine.

The chain is built from TRBV20-1 and TRBJ1-6; 10 nucleotides line up with TRBD1. Germline CDR1 reads DFQATT; CDR2 reads SNEGSKA (reference sequence). V shed 1 base and J 8 bases; nucleotides not matched to a gene: 11. The CDR3 runs 17 residues. Written as DNA, the CDR3 is TGCAGTGCTAGAGGCGGAGGACAGGGGGTTCGATATTCACCCCTCCACTTT. As protein: CSARGGGQGVRYSPLHF.

The J gene is TRBJ2-3, the V gene TRBV11-2, with a weak D call TRBD1 (5 bases). This CDR3 region has 12 residues. Germline-derived CDR1 and CDR2 are SGHAT and FQNNGV. Trimming stripped 5 bases from V and 10 bases from J, with 13 bases between. The CDR3 loop is CASSHRPRAQYF. The CDR3 DNA is TGTGCCAGCAGCCACCGACCCAGGGCGCAGTATTTT. The full variable domain, completed using reference TRBV11-2 and TRBJ2-3, is EAGVAQSPRYKIIEKRQSVAFWCNPISGHATLYWYQQILGQGPKLLIQFQNNGVVDDSQLPKDRFSAERLKGVDSTLKIQPAKLEDSAVYLCASSHRPRAQYFGPGTRLTVL.

The chain is built from TRBV11-2 and TRBJ2-3; D is tentatively TRBD1 or TRBD2 (5 bases each). CDR3 size: 16 residues. Per the germline V gene, CDR1 is SGHAT and CDR2 is FQNNGV. Trimming removed 5 bases at V and 3 bases at J, with 18 bases between. The CDR3 loop reads CASSLGPLERTDTQYF. The CDR3 nucleotides are TGTGCCAGCAGCCTGGGACCACTGGAGAGGACAGATACGCAGTATTTT.

J is TRBJ1-1 and V is TRBV4-2; TRBD1 is a possible D gene (5 bases). CDR1 and CDR2 (germline): LGHNA, YNFKEQ. Trimming took 0 bases from V and 6 from J, leaving 17 bases between them. The CDR3 consists of 16 residues. The CDR3 nucleotides are TGTGCCAGCAGCCAAGATCGACAAGGGAGGGGCGCTGAAGCTTTCTTT. It encodes CASSQDRQGRGAEAFF.

In this sample, this clonotype turned up a few times. This sequence joins TRBV7-6 and TRBJ2-2; D possibly matches TRBD1 or TRBD2 (5 bases each). The CDR3 is 16 amino acids. Trimming took 5 bases from V and 2 from J, leaving 15 bases between them. Germline CDR1 is SGHVS and CDR2 is FNYEAQ. The chain's CDR3 is CASSDSGTRNTGELFF. The CDR3 DNA reads TGTGCCAGCAGCGACAGTGGGACGAGAAACACCGGGGAGCTGTTTTTT.

This clonotype was seen a handful of times. The junction departs from germline at one end; a sequencing error may be responsible. The chain carries TRBV5-4 and TRBJ2-2; a possible D gene is TRBD2 (6 bases). Germline CDR1 and CDR2: SGHNT and YYREEE (reference sequence). CDR3 length: 16 residues. The CDR3 sequence: CASTAEGAVNSGELFF. In nucleotides, the CDR3 is TGTGCCAGCACCGCGGAGGGAGCGGTGAACAGCGGGGAGCTGTTTTTT.

This clonotype was seen a few times. The chain couples TRBV20-1 to TRBJ2-1; D possibly corresponds to TRBD2 (6 bases). Trimming removed 2 bases from V and 2 bases from J, with 13 bases in between. The germline gives CDR1 DFQATT, CDR2 SNEGSKA (reference sequence). The CDR3 covers 15 residues. The CDR3 protein is CSARPRTGAYNEQFF. CDR3 sequence (DNA): TGCAGTGCTAGACCCCGGACGGGGGCCTACAATGAGCAGTTCTTC.

This clonotype was seen a handful of times. The chain recombines TRBV7-8 with TRBJ2-1; the D gene is possibly TRBD1 (6 bases). The V end was cut by 6 bases, the J end by 6 bases, with 18 bases between. The CDR3 has 15 amino acids. CDR1 is SGHVS, CDR2 FQNEAQ, per germline. The CDR3 DNA sequence: TGTGCCAGCAGTTACAGGGCAGGAAACATCAATGAGCAGTTCTTC. It translates to CASSYRAGNINEQFF.

The genes are TRBV7-2 and TRBJ2-7; 13 bases line up with TRBD2. CDR3 length equals 16 residues. The germline V gene has CDR1 SGHTA and CDR2 FQGNSA. The J segment lost 4 bases and the V segment lost 4 bases, leaving 7 bases of the junction unmatched. In nucleotides, the CDR3 is TGTGCCAGCAGCTCGGGACTAGCGGGGAGCTTTTACGAGCAGTACTTC. This gives the protein CASSSGLAGSFYEQYF.

V and J are TRBV18 and TRBJ1-1; tentative D call: TRBD1 (5 bases). CDR3 length equals 15 residues. The ends were cut back, 5 bases at V and 2 bases at J, with 15 bases in the middle. In germline, CDR1 is KGHSH, CDR2 LQKENI. CDR3 loop: CASSSSRGGNTEAFF. Written as DNA, the CDR3 is TGTGCCAGCTCATCGTCTAGGGGAGGAAACACTGAAGCTTTCTTT.

This clonotype was counted many times. This chain uses TRBV7-2 with TRBJ2-3; the D gene could be TRBD1 or TRBD2 (5 bases each). Germline assignment: CDR1 SGHTA and CDR2 FQGNSA. There are 15 residues in the CDR3. Trimming removed 1 base at V and 1 base at J, with 9 bases between. The CDR3, as DNA: TGTGCCAGCAGCTTAGTCGGGGCCGGCACAGATACGCAGTATTTT. It encodes CASSLVGAGTDTQYF.

This clonotype was seen repeatedly, ten times or more. The CDR3 loop reads CASSLERDTEAFF. The CDR3 coding sequence is TGTGCCAGCAGCTTAGAGAGGGACACTGAAGCTTTCTTT. The chain recombines TRBV11-2 with TRBJ1-1, with D hard to call. CDR3 length: 13 amino acids. Trimming took off 0 bases at V and 3 bases at J, with 5 bases between the two ends. CDR1 and CDR2 from the germline V gene are SGHAT and FQNNGV. Full variable domain (outside the CDR3, taken from reference TRBV11-2 and TRBJ1-1): EAGVAQSPRYKIIEKRQSVAFWCNPISGHATLYWYQQILGQGPKLLIQFQNNGVVDDSQLPKDRFSAERLKGVDSTLKIQPAKLEDSAVYLCASSLERDTEAFFGQGTRLTVV.

The chain joins TRBV29-1 to TRBJ1-4; D remains unclear. The CDR3 sequence is 12 residues long. Deletions cut 4 bases from V and 8 bases from J, with 11 bases between. Germline assignment: CDR1 SQVTM and CDR2 ANQGSEA. CDR3 in amino acids: CSVGIGGEKLFF. DNA for the CDR3: TGCAGCGTTGGAATAGGTGGAGAAAAACTGTTTTTT.

This clonotype was seen a few times. The rearrangement uses TRBV28 and TRBJ1-4; D is unresolved. The CDR3 totals 14 residues. CDR1 and CDR2 (germline): MDHEN, SYDVKM. V shed 6 bases and J shed 3 bases, with 11 bases lying between them. The CDR3 bases are TGTGCCAGCAGGGAAGGACTCTCTAATGAAAAACTGTTTTTT. Protein: CASREGLSNEKLFF.